This T cell receptor (beta chain) originates from a study of cytomegalovirus exposure and HLA in healthy donors. Overall study findings and caveats: It was shown in a later analysis that HLA-associated TCR beta chains were more clonally expanded than other, equally common chains. A later analysis found TCR association rates differed by HLA locus, highest for DRB1 and lowest for HLA-C.

PCR primers comprised 60 Vbeta and 13 Jbeta primers. Per the original data handling: Later, roughly 80 million unique TCR beta chains were counted in an analysis, and 8.5 million to 13 million of them were shared. Method: immunoSEQ multiplex PCR; TCRdb's copy keeps in-frame clones and lacks some. V and J calls plus clone size are reproduced from that table; the DNA served to infer D and trimming. The data show about 94,000 clones, around 66% seen once. This clone has a handful of counts. Its antigen is not identified. This CDR3 is 18 amino acids long. The germline V and J ends were trimmed by 4 bases and 1 base, with 20 bases remaining between them. In germline, CDR1 is SGHNT, CDR2 YYREEE (reference sequence).

This clonotype originated in a man aged 30-40 years in good health and CMV-seronegative. The V call is TRBV5-4, the J call TRBJ2-2, with D possibly matching TRBD2 (5 bases). The material sequenced was PBMCs. This chain's CDR3 is CASSPPETSRENTGELFF. DNA of the CDR3: TGTGCCAGCAGCCCACCCGAGACTTCCCGGGAGAACACCGGGGAGCTGTTTTTT.